These T cell receptor beta chains were read from a single sample in a study of T cell responses to AZD1222 COVID-19 vaccine. The table came from immunoSEQ multiplex PCR; TCRdb's copy has only in-frame clones and leaves some out. Among more than 140,000 clones listed, about 91% were seen once. The specimen was peripheral blood, collected on day 0 of MenACWY control vaccination. The receptors shown here come from an adult in good health. Each CDR3 is given with its conserved first and last residue. A D gene is named only where the DNA matches it firmly. Size tells how often a clone was seen (once, few, many) or the class of an expanded clone, and some rows leave it out.

CDR3,DNA,V,size,D,J
CASSVGGFGAPLHF,TGTGCCAGCAGCGTAGGTGGCTTCGGGGCACCCCTCCACTTT,TRBV9,.,.,TRBJ1-6
CASSRTPIGYTF,TGTGCCAGCAGCCGAACGCCCATCGGCTACACCTTC,TRBV7-2,.,.,TRBJ1-2
CASSLASRGGYTF,TGTGCCAGCAGCTTAGCAAGCAGAGGTGGCTACACCTTC,TRBV11-3,.,.,TRBJ1-2
CASSLHWTGHYEQYF,TGCGCCAGCAGCTTACATTGGACAGGGCACTACGAGCAGTACTTC,TRBV5-1,.,TRBD1,TRBJ2-7
CASRSGLAAGELFF,TGTGCCAGCAGATCAGGACTAGCTGCCGGGGAGCTGTTTTTT,TRBV7-2,.,TRBD2,TRBJ2-2
CASSLASFEWETQYF,TGCGCCAGCAGCCTTGCTAGCTTTGAGTGGGAGACCCAGTACTTC,TRBV5-1,.,.,TRBJ2-5
CATSRGGQGSRKLFF,TGTGCCACCAGCAGAGGGGGACAGGGCAGTCGAAAACTGTTTTTT,TRBV15,.,TRBD1,TRBJ1-4
CASSQDLFGQGGDQPQHF,TGCGCCAGCAGCCAAGATCTTTTCGGACAGGGCGGGGATCAGCCCCAGCATTTT,TRBV4-3,.,TRBD1,TRBJ1-5
CASSEAGDVQPQHF,TGTGCCAGTAGCGAAGCAGGGGACGTTCAGCCCCAGCATTTT,TRBV19,.,.,TRBJ1-5
CAIKNRGPSYEQYF,TGTGCCATCAAAAACAGGGGGCCCTCCTACGAGCAGTACTTC,TRBV10-3,.,TRBD1,TRBJ2-7
CAWINQLIGNTIYF,TGTGCCTGGATCAATCAGTTAATTGGAAACACCATATATTTT,TRBV30,.,.,TRBJ1-3
CASSFSGSTEAFF,TGTGCCAGCAGTTTCTCGGGAAGCACTGAAGCTTTCTTT,TRBV27,.,.,TRBJ1-1
CATSDFSNQPQHF,TGTGCCACCAGTGATTTCAGTAATCAGCCCCAGCATTTT,TRBV24-1,once,.,TRBJ1-5
CASSDSPGQAAKYF,TGTGCCAGCAGCGACTCACCGGGACAGGCTGCAAAGTACTTC,TRBV11-3,few,TRBD1,TRBJ2-7
CASSLGGKLQETQYF,TGCGCCAGCAGCTTGGGGGGAAAGCTTCAAGAGACCCAGTACTTC,TRBV5-1,.,.,TRBJ2-5
CASSEEGYEAFF,TGTGCCAGCAGTGAGGAAGGATATGAAGCTTTCTTT,TRBV2,.,.,TRBJ1-1
CASSASGFSSTEAFF,TGCGCCAGCAGCGCCTCAGGGTTTTCCAGCACTGAAGCTTTCTTT,TRBV5-1,.,.,TRBJ1-1
CASSGQVTGELFF,TGTGCCAGCAGCGGACAGGTCACCGGGGAGCTGTTTTTT,TRBV9,.,.,TRBJ2-2
CASSRDTNSPLHF,TGTGCCAGCAGTCGGGACACAAATTCACCCCTCCACTTT,TRBV6-5,.,.,TRBJ1-6
CASSRPQGAGNTIYF,TGTGCCAGCAGCAGACCCCAGGGAGCTGGAAACACCATATATTTT,TRBV28,.,.,TRBJ1-3
CASSGGQVSGNTIYF,TGTGCCAGCAGCGGGGGACAAGTCTCTGGAAACACCATATATTTT,TRBV9,.,.,TRBJ1-3
CARSGPGQPQHF,TGTGCCAGATCAGGGCCGGGACAGCCCCAGCATTTT,TRBV28,once,.,TRBJ1-5
CASSFRGLSTGELFF,TGCGCCAGCAGCTTCAGGGGGCTTAGCACCGGGGAGCTGTTTTTT,TRBV5-1,.,TRBD1,TRBJ2-2
CASSMTGGEYYGYTF,TGTGCCAGTAGTATGACAGGGGGCGAATACTATGGCTACACCTTC,TRBV19,.,TRBD1,TRBJ1-2
CASSLGGGSNTEAFF,TGCGCCAGCAGCTTGGGGGGAGGGTCGAACACTGAAGCTTTCTTT,TRBV5-1,.,.,TRBJ1-1
CASSLNRGGMNTEAFF,TGTGCCAGCAGTTTGAACAGGGGGGGAATGAACACTGAAGCTTTCTTT,TRBV27,few,TRBD1,TRBJ1-1
CATSREAGNTEAFF,TGTGCCACCAGCAGAGAGGCCGGGAACACTGAAGCTTTCTTT,TRBV15,.,.,TRBJ1-1
CASRTGTRPHEQYF,TGTGCCAGCAGAACCGGGACAAGACCGCACGAGCAGTACTTC,TRBV11-3,.,.,TRBJ2-7
CASPKIRDRIRLSNTGELFF,TGTGCCAGTCCGAAAATCCGGGACAGAATAAGACTTTCAAACACCGGGGAGCTGTTTTTT,TRBV21-1,.,.,TRBJ2-2
CATSRESYQEGQGRAYEQYF,TGTGCCACCAGCAGAGAGAGTTACCAAGAAGGACAGGGCCGAGCCTACGAGCAGTACTTC,TRBV15,.,TRBD1,TRBJ2-7
CASSIALLNTGELFF,TGTGCCAGTAGTATCGCGCTGCTGAACACCGGGGAGCTGTTTTTT,TRBV19,few,.,TRBJ2-2
CASSSDWGPYNEQFF,TGTGCCAGCAGTTCCGACTGGGGTCCCTACAATGAGCAGTTCTTC,TRBV6-5,.,.,TRBJ2-1
CASTRDRVSEQFF,TGTGCCAGCACCCGAGACAGAGTTAGTGAGCAGTTCTTC,TRBV5-5,.,.,TRBJ2-1
CASSSPGTSVEQFF,TGTGCCAGCAGTTCCCCCGGGACTAGCGTTGAGCAGTTCTTC,TRBV28,once,TRBD2,TRBJ2-1
CASSQDKKGRGYTF,TGCGCCAGCAGCCAAGATAAGAAGGGGCGTGGCTACACCTTC,TRBV4-3,.,.,TRBJ1-2
CASSDGGAIIEAFF,TGTGCCAGCAGTGACGGGGGCGCCATTATTGAAGCTTTCTTT,TRBV6-1,.,.,TRBJ1-1
CASSYSGSGPYNEQFF,TGTGCCAGCAGTTACTCTGGTAGCGGGCCCTACAATGAGCAGTTCTTC,TRBV6-5,.,TRBD2,TRBJ2-1
CSVRTGEDYEQYF,TGCAGCGTCCGGACAGGGGAGGACTACGAGCAGTACTTC,TRBV29-1,.,TRBD1,TRBJ2-7
CATSSPGRAEETQYF,TGTGCCACCAGCAGCCCGGGCAGAGCAGAAGAGACCCAGTACTTC,TRBV15,.,.,TRBJ2-5
CASRDRGSFNQPQHF,TGTGCCAGTAGAGACAGGGGGTCTTTCAATCAGCCCCAGCATTTT,TRBV19,.,TRBD1,TRBJ1-5
CASSHLTSPLGNNEQFF,TGCGCCAGCAGCCACCTTACTAGTCCTTTAGGGAACAATGAGCAGTTCTTC,TRBV4-1,once,.,TRBJ2-1
CASSQTAGTVSYEQYF,TGTGCCAGCAGCCAAACCGCCGGGACGGTAAGCTACGAGCAGTACTTC,TRBV3-1/TRBV3-2,.,.,TRBJ2-7
CASSSRAAGNTEAFF,TGTGCCAGCAGTTCAAGGGCCGCTGGGAACACTGAAGCTTTCTTT,TRBV28,few,.,TRBJ1-1
CASSLVEARTEAFF,TGCGCCAGCAGCTTGGTGGAAGCCCGCACTGAAGCTTTCTTT,TRBV5-1,.,.,TRBJ1-1